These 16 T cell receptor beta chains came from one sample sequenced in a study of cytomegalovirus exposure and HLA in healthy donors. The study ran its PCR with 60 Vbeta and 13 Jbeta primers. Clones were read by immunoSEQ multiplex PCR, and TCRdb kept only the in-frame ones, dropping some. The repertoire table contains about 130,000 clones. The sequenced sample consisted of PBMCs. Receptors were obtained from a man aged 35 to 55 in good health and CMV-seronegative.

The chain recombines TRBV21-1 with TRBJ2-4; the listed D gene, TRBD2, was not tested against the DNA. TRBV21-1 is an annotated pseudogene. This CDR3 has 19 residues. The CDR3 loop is CASSKVGSSPGGAKNIQYF. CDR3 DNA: TGTGCCAGCAGCAAAGTAGGTAGCTCCCCCGGGGGGGCCAAAAACATTCAGTACTTC.

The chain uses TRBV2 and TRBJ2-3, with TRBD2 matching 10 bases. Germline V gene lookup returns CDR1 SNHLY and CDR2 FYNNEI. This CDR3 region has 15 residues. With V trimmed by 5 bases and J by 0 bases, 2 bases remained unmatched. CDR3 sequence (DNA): TGTGCCAGCAGTCGGGGACTAGCGAGCACAGATACGCAGTATTTT. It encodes CASSRGLASTDTQYF.

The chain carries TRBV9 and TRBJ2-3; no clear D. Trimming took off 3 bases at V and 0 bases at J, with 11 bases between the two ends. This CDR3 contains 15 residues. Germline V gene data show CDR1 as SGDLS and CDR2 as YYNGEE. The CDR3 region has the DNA TGTGCCAGCAGCGCGGGTTCGCTAAGCACAGATACGCAGTATTTT. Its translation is CASSAGSLSTDTQYF. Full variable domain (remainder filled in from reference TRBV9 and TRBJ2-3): DSGVTQTPKHLITATGQRVTLRCSPRSGDLSVYWYQQSLDQGLQFLIQYYNGEERAKGNILERFSAQQFPDLHSELNLSSLELGDSALYFCASSAGSLSTDTQYFGPGTRLTVL.

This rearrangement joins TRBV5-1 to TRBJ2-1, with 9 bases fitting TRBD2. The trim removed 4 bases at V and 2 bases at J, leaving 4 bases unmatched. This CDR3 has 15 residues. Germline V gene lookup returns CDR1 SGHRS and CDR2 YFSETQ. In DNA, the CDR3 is TGCGCCAGCAGCCAAGCGGGAGGTACCTACAATGAGCAGTTCTTC. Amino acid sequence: CASSQAGGTYNEQFF.

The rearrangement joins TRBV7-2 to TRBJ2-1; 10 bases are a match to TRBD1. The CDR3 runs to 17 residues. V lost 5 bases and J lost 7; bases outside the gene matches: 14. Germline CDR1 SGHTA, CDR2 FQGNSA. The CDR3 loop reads CASSRLLPGQGKNEQFF. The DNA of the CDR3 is TGTGCCAGCAGCCGCCTGCTTCCGGGACAGGGGAAAAATGAGCAGTTCTTC.

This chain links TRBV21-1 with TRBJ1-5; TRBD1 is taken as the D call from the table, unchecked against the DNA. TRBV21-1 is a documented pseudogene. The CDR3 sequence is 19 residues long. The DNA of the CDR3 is TGTGCCAGCAGCCCCGACCTGAACCGGGACAGGGTTAACAATCAGCCCCAGCATTTT. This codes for CASSPDLNRDRVNNQPQHF.

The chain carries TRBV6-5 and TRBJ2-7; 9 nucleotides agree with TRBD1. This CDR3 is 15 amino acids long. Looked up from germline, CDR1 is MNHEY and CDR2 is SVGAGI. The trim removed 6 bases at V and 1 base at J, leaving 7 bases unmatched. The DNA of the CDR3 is TGTGCCAGCAGCTCCCTCGGGACAGGGTCCTACGAGCAGTACTTC. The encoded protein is CASSSLGTGSYEQYF.

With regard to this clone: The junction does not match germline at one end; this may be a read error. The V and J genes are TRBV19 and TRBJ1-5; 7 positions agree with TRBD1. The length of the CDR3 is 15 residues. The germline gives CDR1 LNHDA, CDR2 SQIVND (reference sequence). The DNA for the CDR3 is TGTACCAGTAGTGTCAGGACAGGTTCGGGTCAGCCCCAGCATTTT. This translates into CTSSVRTGSGQPQHF. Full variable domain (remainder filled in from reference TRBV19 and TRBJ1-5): DGGITQSPKYLFRKEGQNVTLSCEQNLNHDAMYWYRQDPGQGLRLIYYSQIVNDFQKGDIAEGYSVSREKKESFPLTVTSAQKNPTAFYLCTSSVRTGSGQPQHFGDGTRLSIL.

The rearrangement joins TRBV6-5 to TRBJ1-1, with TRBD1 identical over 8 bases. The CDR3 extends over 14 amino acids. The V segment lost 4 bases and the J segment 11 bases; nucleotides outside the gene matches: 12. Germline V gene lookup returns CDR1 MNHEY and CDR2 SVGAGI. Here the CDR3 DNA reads TGTGCCAGCAGTTCGGCCCAGGGGGCCTTGGGCGCTTTCTTT. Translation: CASSSAQGALGAFF.

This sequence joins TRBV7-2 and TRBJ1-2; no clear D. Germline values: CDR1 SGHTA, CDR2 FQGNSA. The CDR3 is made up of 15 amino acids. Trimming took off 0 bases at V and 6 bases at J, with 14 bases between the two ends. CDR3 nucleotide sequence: TGTGCCAGCAGCTTAGCGTCGGCAGGTGTTGATGGCTACACCTTC. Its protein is CASSLASAGVDGYTF.

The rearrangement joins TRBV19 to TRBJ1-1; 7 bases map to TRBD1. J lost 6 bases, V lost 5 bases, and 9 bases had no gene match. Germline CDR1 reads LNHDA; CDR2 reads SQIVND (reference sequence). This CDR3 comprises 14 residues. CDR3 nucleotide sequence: TGTGCCAGTAGTCCCCGAGAGGGGGCAGCTGAAGCTTTCTTT. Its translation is CASSPREGAAEAFF. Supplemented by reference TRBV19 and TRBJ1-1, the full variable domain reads DGGITQSPKYLFRKEGQNVTLSCEQNLNHDAMYWYRQDPGQGLRLIYYSQIVNDFQKGDIAEGYSVSREKKESFPLTVTSAQKNPTAFYLCASSPREGAAEAFFGQGTRLTVV.

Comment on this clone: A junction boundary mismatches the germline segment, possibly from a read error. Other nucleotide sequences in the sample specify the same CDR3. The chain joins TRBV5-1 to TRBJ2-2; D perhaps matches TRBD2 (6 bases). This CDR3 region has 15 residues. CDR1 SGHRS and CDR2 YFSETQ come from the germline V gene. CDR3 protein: CASSRGLPNTGELFF. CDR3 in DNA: TGCGCCAGCAGCCGTGGACTACCGAACACCGGGGAGCTGTTCTTT.

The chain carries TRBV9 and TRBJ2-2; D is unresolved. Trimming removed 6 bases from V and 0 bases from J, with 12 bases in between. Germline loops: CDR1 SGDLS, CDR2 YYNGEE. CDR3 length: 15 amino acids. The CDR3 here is CASNGKTSNTGELFF. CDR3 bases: TGTGCCAGCAACGGAAAGACTTCGAACACCGGGGAGCTGTTTTTT. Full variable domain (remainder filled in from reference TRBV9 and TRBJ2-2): DSGVTQTPKHLITATGQRVTLRCSPRSGDLSVYWYQQSLDQGLQFLIQYYNGEERAKGNILERFSAQQFPDLHSELNLSSLELGDSALYFCASNGKTSNTGELFFGEGSRLTVL.

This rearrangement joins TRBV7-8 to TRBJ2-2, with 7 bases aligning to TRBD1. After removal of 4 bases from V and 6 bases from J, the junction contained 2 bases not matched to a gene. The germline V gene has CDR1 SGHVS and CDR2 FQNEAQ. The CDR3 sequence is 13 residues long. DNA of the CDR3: TGTGCCAGCAGCTCCGACAGGGCCGGGGAGCTGTTTTTT. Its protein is CASSSDRAGELFF.

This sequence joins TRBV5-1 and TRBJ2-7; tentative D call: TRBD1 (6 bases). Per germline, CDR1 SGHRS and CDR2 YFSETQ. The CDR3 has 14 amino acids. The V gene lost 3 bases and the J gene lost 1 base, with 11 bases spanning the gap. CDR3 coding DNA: TGCGCCAGCAGCTCAGTCAGGGGTTCCTACGAGCAGTACTTC. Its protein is CASSSVRGSYEQYF.

The CDR3 is CASSFGTGGDSNQPQHF. In DNA, the CDR3 is TGCGCCAGCAGCTTCGGGACAGGGGGGGATAGCAATCAGCCCCAGCATTTT. The chain recombines TRBV5-1 with TRBJ1-5, with TRBD1 matching 11 bases. Germline loops: CDR1 SGHRS, CDR2 YFSETQ. The CDR3 extends over 17 amino acids. Trimming at V came to 2 bases and at J to 0 bases, leaving 4 bases not matched to a gene.